The present TCR beta chain was sequenced within a study of radiotherapy plus CTLA-4 blockade in lung cancer. J was trimmed by 7 bases and V by 5 bases; bases with no gene match: 14. The germline V gene encodes CDR1 MNHEY and CDR2 SMNVEV (reference sequence). There are 16 residues in the CDR3. People whose metastatic non-small-cell lung cancer was chemo-refractory got focal radiation along with CTLA-4 blockade by ipilimumab. The repertoire was sequenced with immunoSEQ multiplex PCR; TCRdb's copy has only in-frame clones and lacks some. The sample comprises approximately 30,000 clones, roughly three quarters of which are singletons, and around 5.1% rests with the top ten.

This receptor was taken from a human donor with non-small cell lung cancer whose response to radiotherapy plus ipilimumab could not be evaluated. The chain carries TRBV27 and TRBJ1-2; TRBD1 aligns across 9 bases. The source material was peripheral blood, sampled from a patient treated with radiotherapy plus ipilimumab. CDR3 sequence (DNA): TGTGCCAGCAGTCTGTCCCCCGGGACAGGGTACTCTGGCTACACCTTC. The encoded protein is CASSLSPGTGYSGYTF.